The 23 T cell receptor beta chains given below trace back to one sample, sequenced in a study of cytomegalovirus exposure and HLA in healthy donors. PCR was performed using 60 Vbeta and 13 Jbeta primers. Profiling relied on immunoSEQ multiplex PCR, and the TCRdb table lists in-frame clones only, not all of them. In the table there are about 93,000 clones, about four fifths of which are singletons. Sequencing input: PBMCs. All receptors derive from a man aged 25-45 years in good health and CMV-seronegative.

This sequence joins TRBV14 and TRBJ1-1; D not resolved. Germline CDR1 reads SGHDN; CDR2 reads FVKESK. V lost 2 bases and J lost 4, with 23 bases in between. The CDR3 loop spans 18 amino acids. This CDR3 is CASSQYPVGRIDRTEAFF. The CDR3 DNA reads TGTGCCAGCAGCCAATATCCGGTAGGGAGAATTGATCGCACTGAAGCTTTCTTT.

A few counts support this clone. This rearrangement joins TRBV6-1 to TRBJ2-1; 11 bases are a match to TRBD1. This CDR3 comprises 15 residues. The germline V gene has CDR1 MNHNS and CDR2 SASEGT. Germline trimming cut 10 bases from V and 4 bases from J; bases unmatched to any gene: 9. The CDR3 DNA reads TGTGCCACCGGAACCGGGACAGGGGGATACAATGAGCAGTTCTTC. This gives the protein CATGTGTGGYNEQFF.

This clone was observed a few times. The chain uses TRBV27 and TRBJ2-3; D remains unclear. In germline, CDR1 is MNHEY, CDR2 SMNVEV (reference sequence). Trimming removed 4 bases at V and 2 bases at J, with 7 bases between. The CDR3 loop spans 13 amino acids. CDR3 in DNA: TGTGCCAGCAGTTCACATACCACAGATACGCAGTATTTT. This sequence encodes CASSSHTTDTQYF.

The CDR3 protein is CASSYRGTAHEQYF. CDR3 nucleotide sequence: TGTGCCAGCAGTTACAGGGGGACAGCCCACGAGCAGTACTTC. V and J are TRBV6-5 and TRBJ2-7; 7 nucleotides match TRBD1. The length of the CDR3 is 14 residues. Trimming cost V 2 bases and J 5 bases; bases outside gene matches: 6. Germline V gene data show CDR1 as MNHEY and CDR2 as SVGAGI.

The gene calls are TRBV15 and TRBJ2-3, with TRBD1 matching 10 bases. Trimming removed 5 bases from V and 1 base from J; junction bases left unmatched: 6. The CDR3 spans 16 residues. Per the germline V gene, CDR1 is LNHNV and CDR2 is YYDKDF (reference sequence). CDR3 nucleotide sequence: TGTGCCACCAGCCTGGGACAGGGGATGGGCACAGATACGCAGTATTTT. Amino acid sequence: CATSLGQGMGTDTQYF.

This clone was counted a single time. The chain links TRBV6-5 to TRBJ2-7; D possibly corresponds to TRBD2 (5 bases). The CDR3 length is 14 residues. Germline-derived CDR1 and CDR2 are MNHEY and SVGAGI. Trimming took off 0 bases at V and 3 bases at J, with 9 bases between the two ends. Here the CDR3 DNA reads TGTGCCAGCAGTTACTCGATGAGCGGCTACGAGCAGTACTTC. It is translated as CASSYSMSGYEQYF.

V and J are TRBV2 and TRBJ2-1; the D is unclear. V was pared by 8 bases and J by 9 bases, with 20 bases between. This CDR3 contains 14 residues. Germline V CDR1 and CDR2: SNHLY, FYNNEI. CDR3 loop: CASRERSNDIEQFF. The CDR3 DNA reads TGTGCCAGCCGCGAACGGTCTAATGATATTGAGCAGTTCTTC. Using reference TRBV2 and TRBJ2-1 for the parts outside the CDR3, the full variable domain is EPEVTQTPSHQVTQMGQEVILRCVPISNHLYFYWYRQILGQKVEFLVSFYNNEISEKSEIFDDQFSVERPDGSNFTLKIRSTKLEDSAMYFCASRERSNDIEQFFGPGTRLTVL.

J is TRBJ1-3 and V is TRBV28; 7 bases fit TRBD1. Germline CDR1 reads MDHEN; CDR2 reads SYDVKM. There are 19 residues in the CDR3. With 1 base clipped from V and 0 bases from J, the junction kept 12 bases outside the gene matches. This CDR3 is CASSLSFVSDRPSGNTIYF. In DNA form, the CDR3 reads TGTGCCAGCAGTTTATCATTTGTGTCGGACAGGCCCTCTGGAAACACCATATATTTT. The complete variable domain, with remaining parts taken from reference TRBV28 and TRBJ1-3, reads DVKVTQSSRYLVKRTGEKVFLECVQDMDHENMFWYRQDPGLGLRLIYFSYDVKMKEKGDIPEGYSVSREKKERFSLILESASTNQTSMYLCASSLSFVSDRPSGNTIYFGEGSWLTVV.

The chain links TRBV11-2 to TRBJ1-1, with 7 bases lining up with TRBD1. In germline, CDR1 is SGHAT, CDR2 FQNNGV. J gave up 0 bases and V 1 base, and 5 bases lay outside the gene matches. This CDR3 is built from 16 residues. Written as DNA, the CDR3 is TGTGCCAGCAGCTTAGTAACAGGGGAAGTGAACACTGAAGCTTTCTTT. As protein: CASSLVTGEVNTEAFF.

The chain joins TRBV15 to TRBJ2-2, with a tentative D call TRBD2 (6 bases). V gave up 1 base and J gave up 8 bases, with 8 bases separating them. This CDR3 region has 13 residues. The germline CDR1 and CDR2 sequences are LNHNV and YYDKDF (reference sequence). Written as DNA, the CDR3 is TGTGCCACCAGCAGAGGACTAGTGGGGGAGCTGTTTTTT. This encodes CATSRGLVGELFF.

The DNA of the CDR3 is TGTGCCAGCAAAACACTAGCTCGATCCTACGAGCAGTACTTC. It encodes CASKTLARSYEQYF. This chain links TRBV6-5 with TRBJ2-7, with a tentative D call TRBD2 (6 bases). Germline CDR1 reads MNHEY; CDR2 reads SVGAGI. V shed 7 bases and J shed 1 base, with 14 bases lying between them. This CDR3 has 14 residues.

V and J are TRBV10-2 and TRBJ1-3; 7 nucleotides match TRBD1. CDR1 WSHSY and CDR2 SAAADI come from the germline V gene. This CDR3 has 15 residues. The junction had 5 bases not matched to a gene; V was cut back by 2 bases and J by 4 bases. This CDR3 reads CASSERGTVGNTIYF. CDR3 nucleotide sequence: TGCGCCAGCAGTGAGAGGGGGACAGTCGGAAACACCATATATTTT.

The V and J genes are TRBV7-3 and TRBJ2-7; 9 positions match TRBD1. The CDR3 is 14 amino acids. Germline V gene data show CDR1 as SGHTA and CDR2 as FQGTGA. V was pared by 6 bases and J by 4 bases, with 7 bases of the junction left unmatched. Here the CDR3 DNA reads TGTGCCAGCAGTCCCGGGACAGGGAGGTACGAGCAGTACTTC. This sequence encodes CASSPGTGRYEQYF.

This sequence joins TRBV18 and TRBJ2-3, with TRBD2 as a possible D gene (6 bases). The length of the CDR3 is 14 residues. CDR1 is KGHSH, CDR2 LQKENI, per germline. V shed 2 bases and J shed 6 bases, with 12 bases lying between them. CDR3 bases: TGTGCCAGCTCACCAGAGCCGGGGGAGGATACGCAGTATTTT. Its translation: CASSPEPGEDTQYF.

J is TRBJ1-5 and V is TRBV2; D gene unclear. Trimming removed 4 bases from V and 4 bases from J, with 8 bases in between. The CDR3 is made up of 13 amino acids. Germline V gene data show CDR1 as SNHLY and CDR2 as FYNNEI. As DNA, the CDR3 is TGTGCCAGCAGTGTCGGTTCGAATCAGCCCCAGCATTTT. Translated: CASSVGSNQPQHF.

The chain is built from TRBV5-4 and TRBJ2-5; no firm D call. Per germline, CDR1 SGHNT and CDR2 YYREEE (reference sequence). The CDR3 runs 12 residues. The V and J ends lost 2 bases and 0 bases respectively, with 2 bases between them. CDR3: CASSFNQETQYF. In nucleotides, the CDR3 is TGTGCCAGCAGCTTTAACCAAGAGACCCAGTACTTC.

The genes are TRBV27 and TRBJ2-3; the match to TRBD2 covers 7 bases. The CDR3 loop spans 16 amino acids. Germline V CDR1 and CDR2: MNHEY, SMNVEV (reference sequence). V was pared by 4 bases and J by 4 bases, with 11 bases of the junction left unmatched. The CDR3 region has the DNA TGTGCCAGCAGTTCCTCGGCGGGAGAATTGGCAGATACGCAGTATTTT. Amino acid sequence: CASSSSAGELADTQYF.

V usage is TRBV6-1 and J usage is TRBJ2-3; TRBD2 agrees at 9 bases. Trimming took 6 bases from V and 2 from J; bases not matched to a gene: 6. The CDR3 contains 15 residues. CDR1 is MNHNS, CDR2 SASEGT, per germline. This CDR3 is CASSVGLAFTDTQYF. The CDR3 DNA sequence: TGTGCCAGCAGCGTGGGACTAGCCTTCACAGATACGCAGTATTTT.

This clone was seen only a few times. One end of the junction does not line up with germline, which may come from a read error. This chain joins TRBV27 and TRBJ2-3; 15 bases map to TRBD2. CDR3 length: 15 residues. Per germline, CDR1 MNHEY and CDR2 SMNVEV (reference sequence). The CDR3 coding sequence is TGTGCCAGCACGGGACTAGCGGGGGGCACAGCTACGCAGTATTTT. Amino acids: CASTGLAGGTATQYF.

The rearrangement uses TRBV14 and TRBJ2-5; maybe TRBD1 (5 bases). Looked up from germline, CDR1 is SGHDN and CDR2 is FVKESK. The CDR3 has 16 amino acids. V dropped 0 bases and J dropped 3 bases, with 14 bases sitting between them. Here the CDR3 DNA reads TGTGCCAGCAGCCAAGATTGGGGCCGGCCCGAAGAGACCCAGTACTTC. Translation: CASSQDWGRPEETQYF.

V and J are TRBV4-1 and TRBJ2-1; tentatively, D is TRBD1 (5 bases). The CDR3 has 17 residues. Germline loops: CDR1 MGHRA, CDR2 YSYEKL. Trimming left V 6 bases short and J 0 bases short, with 18 bases between. CDR3 DNA sequence: TGCGCCAGCAGTCCAATAGGGGCAGCGAGCTCCTACAATGAGCAGTTCTTC. Translation gives CASSPIGAASSYNEQFF.

The V gene is TRBV23-1, the J gene TRBJ1-5, with 8 bases matching TRBD1. TRBV23-1 is marked as an open reading frame, function uncertain. The CDR3 contains 14 residues. With 9 bases clipped from V and 9 bases from J, the junction kept 13 bases outside the gene matches. The CDR3 coding sequence is TGCGCCAGGATAGAGACAGGGGCTAAAGGGCCCCAGCATTTT. Its translation is CARIETGAKGPQHF.

On this clone: Its ends do not fully match the called genes, so a read error is possible. This chain connects TRBV7-2 to TRBJ2-6, with D tentatively TRBD2 (6 bases). This CDR3 has 14 residues. CDR1 is SGHTA, CDR2 FQGNSA, per germline. The CDR3 reads CASSLAGLSHREAF. CDR3 DNA: TGTGCCAGCAGCTTAGCGGGACTCAGCCACAGAGAGGCTTTC.